This paragraph covers one T cell receptor (beta chain) sequence. No antigen is known for it. This record belongs to a study of post-analysis software for immune sequencing data. About the study: Relapsing-remitting, secondary progressive and progressive-relapsing forms made up the multiple sclerosis disease courses.

Study results and caveats: A significant reduction in normalized Chao1 diversity was observed in multiple sclerosis patients versus controls. Controls showed lower frequencies than patients for four to six TRBV segments, and TRBV5-6, TRBV5-1 and TRBV20-1 were among these.

J lost 0 bases, V lost 5 bases, and 11 bases had no gene match. The CDR3 loop spans 18 amino acids. Germline CDR1 is SGHTA and CDR2 is FQGNSA. Unique molecular identifiers were built into the TCR beta cDNA libraries. A population of about 0.85 to 11 million T cells gave rise to around 480,000 cDNA molecules. Via MiXCR, TCRdb re-called the PCR reads, giving one row per CDR3 protein. The sample yields fewer than 550,000 distinct CDR3 sequences, approximately 31% seen once. Source material: blood. This chain connects TRBV7-2 to TRBJ2-1, with 9 positions matching TRBD2. This clonotype originated in a girl under 18 with multiple sclerosis. CDR3 sequence reads: CASSPGAGGSASYNEQFF. For the CDR3, the DNA is TGTGCCAGCAGCCCTGGGGCGGGGGGGTCGGCCTCCTACAATGAGCAGTTCTTC.